One and the same sample provided the 24 T cell receptor beta chains below, sequenced in a study of T cell repertoires in cytomegalovirus infection. From the reads, TCRdb called clonotypes with MiXCR, one entry per CDR3 protein. The table has approximately 110,000 distinct CDR3 sequences, roughly a third seen once. No cognate antigen is known for these TCRs. The sample here was CD8+ T cells from cultured PBMCs, taken from culture after CMV antigen stimulation. Source of these receptors: a human donor in good health (CMV status not recorded). Some clones in this sample may be carry-over from other donors' samples.

The rearrangement joins TRBV19 to TRBJ1-1; D gene uncertain. The CDR3 runs to 12 residues. From germline, CDR1 is LNHDA and CDR2 SQIVND (reference sequence). Trimming left V 4 bases short and J 1 base short, with 4 bases between. The CDR3 is CASSTKNTEAFF. In DNA form, the CDR3 reads TGTGCCAGTAGTACAAAGAACACTGAAGCTTTCTTT.

This clonotype came up a few times. The J gene is TRBJ1-2, the V gene TRBV6-5; unclear D gene. Trimming took 8 bases from V and 4 from J, leaving 17 bases between them. The CDR3 is 14 amino acids. Germline CDR1 reads MNHEY; CDR2 reads SVGAGI. CDR3 nucleotides: TGTGCCAGCTCGAGCCAGTTGGAGGTCTATGGCTACACCTTC. Its protein product is CASSSQLEVYGYTF.

This clonotype was detected many times. The chain combines TRBV7-2 with TRBJ2-2, with D unclear. Trimming removed 1 base at V and 1 base at J, with 7 bases between. In germline, CDR1 is SGHTA, CDR2 FQGNSA. This CDR3 comprises 15 residues. The CDR3 region has the DNA TGTGCCAGCAGCTTAGTAGTTTTGAACACCGGGGAGCTGTTTTTT. It is translated as CASSLVVLNTGELFF.

This clonotype was counted only a few times. The rearrangement uses TRBV4-3 and TRBJ2-5; D not resolved. This CDR3 has 14 amino acids. Germline V gene sequence: CDR1 LGHNA, CDR2 YSLEER. Trimming stripped 1 base from V and 0 bases from J, with 6 bases between. The CDR3 sequence is CASSQGRYQETQYF. In DNA form, the CDR3 reads TGCGCCAGCAGCCAAGGCCGGTACCAAGAGACCCAGTACTTC.

This clonotype was seen only once. The chain couples TRBV19 to TRBJ2-3, with 11 positions matching TRBD2. The CDR3 is 18 amino acids. V trimming: 1 base; J trimming: 3 bases; junction bases outside the gene matches: 9. In germline, CDR1 is LNHDA, CDR2 SQIVND (reference sequence). The CDR3 sequence is CASSIVEGLAASTDTQYF. DNA of the CDR3: TGTGCCAGTAGTATAGTTGAGGGACTAGCGGCTTCGACAGATACGCAGTATTTT.

This clonotype was picked up a small number of times. V gene TRBV6-1 combines with J gene TRBJ2-7; the D gene is possibly TRBD1 (5 bases). CDR1 and CDR2 (germline): MNHNS, SASEGT. V shed 1 base and J shed 3 bases, with 7 bases lying between them. The CDR3 consists of 13 residues. CDR3 nucleotide sequence: TGTGCCAGCAGTGAAGACAGGCACTACGAGCAGTACTTC. Its protein is CASSEDRHYEQYF.

The V and J genes are TRBV7-2 and TRBJ2-4; D possibly corresponds to TRBD1 (6 bases). The germline V and J ends were trimmed by 3 bases and 0 bases, with 15 bases remaining between them. CDR3 length: 17 amino acids. Germline CDR1 is SGHTA and CDR2 is FQGNSA. CDR3 region: CASSFRWTDIAKNIQYF. CDR3 nucleotides: TGTGCCAGCAGCTTCCGTTGGACAGACATAGCCAAAAACATTCAGTACTTC. Filled out from reference TRBV7-2 and TRBJ2-4, the complete variable domain reads GAGVSQSPSNKVTEKGKDVELRCDPISGHTALYWYRQSLGQGLEFLIYFQGNSAPDKSGLPSDRFSAERTGGSVSTLTIQRTQQEDSAVYLCASSFRWTDIAKNIQYFGAGTRLSVL.

Many counts were recorded for this clonotype. J is TRBJ2-3 and V is TRBV5-4; 9 bases agree with TRBD2. The CDR3 length is 19 residues. Trimming at V came to 1 base and at J to 0 bases, leaving 12 bases not matched to a gene. Germline loops: CDR1 SGHNT, CDR2 YYREEE (reference sequence). CDR3 sequence (DNA): TGTGCCAGCAGCTTGTATTTTCCTAGCGGGGACCCTAGCACAGATACGCAGTATTTT. Translation: CASSLYFPSGDPSTDTQYF.

The chain is built from TRBV6-2 or TRBV6-3 and TRBJ1-2; tentatively, D is TRBD1 (6 bases). This CDR3 spans 16 amino acids. The germline CDR1 and CDR2 sequences are MNHEY and SVGEGT. Trimming cost V 3 bases and J 0 bases, with 14 bases left between them. The CDR3 DNA reads as TGTGCCAGCAGTTATCTTTGGACAGAGCCTAACTATGGCTACACCTTC. Encoded protein: CASSYLWTEPNYGYTF.

This clonotype was found a few times. The rearrangement joins TRBV20-1 to TRBJ2-7, with D possibly matching TRBD1 (6 bases). Germline V gene lookup returns CDR1 DFQATT and CDR2 SNEGSKA (reference sequence). CDR3 length: 15 amino acids. Trimming removed 1 base from V and 2 bases from J, with 15 bases in between. The CDR3 DNA follows: TGCAGTGCTAGAGGGCCGGTCCAGGGGCCCTACGAGCAGTACTTC. Protein sequence: CSARGPVQGPYEQYF.

The chain employs TRBV19 and TRBJ1-1, with D possibly matching TRBD1 (5 bases). V gave up 5 bases and J gave up 3 bases, with 13 bases separating them. CDR3 length: 14 amino acids. Looked up from germline, CDR1 is LNHDA and CDR2 is SQIVND (reference sequence). The CDR3 spells CASSRDSGDTEAFF. The CDR3 DNA reads TGTGCCAGTAGTCGAGACAGCGGGGACACTGAAGCTTTCTTT. Full variable domain (rest looked up from reference TRBV19 and TRBJ1-1): DGGITQSPKYLFRKEGQNVTLSCEQNLNHDAMYWYRQDPGQGLRLIYYSQIVNDFQKGDIAEGYSVSREKKESFPLTVTSAQKNPTAFYLCASSRDSGDTEAFFGQGTRLTVV.

In this sample, this clonotype turned up a few times. The chain is built from TRBV2 and TRBJ2-7, with 9 bases that match TRBD1. Germline CDR1 reads SNHLY; CDR2 reads FYNNEI. With 3 bases clipped from V and 3 bases from J, the junction kept 6 bases outside the gene matches. The CDR3 spans 15 residues. The DNA for the CDR3 is TGTGCCAGCAGTGACCCGGGGACAGGGCACTACGAGCAGTACTTC. Its protein product is CASSDPGTGHYEQYF.

This clonotype was observed many times. This chain links TRBV5-1 with TRBJ2-1, with no clear D. CDR1 and CDR2 from the germline V gene are SGHRS and YFSETQ. V lost 1 base to trimming and J lost 4 bases, with 9 bases between them. The CDR3 sequence is 14 residues long. In DNA, the CDR3 is TGCGCCAGCAGCTTGTCACAGAATTACAATGAGCAGTTCTTC. It encodes CASSLSQNYNEQFF. The full variable domain, in which reference TRBV5-1 and TRBJ2-1 provide the parts outside the CDR3, is KAGVTQTPRYLIKTRGQQVTLSCSPISGHRSVSWYQQTPGQGLQFLFEYFSETQRNKGNFPGRFSGRQFSNSRSEMNVSTLELGDSALYLCASSLSQNYNEQFFGPGTRLTVL.

The J gene is TRBJ2-3, the V gene TRBV7-2, with 14 bases identical to TRBD2. Looked up from germline, CDR1 is SGHTA and CDR2 is FQGNSA. V was clipped by 5 bases and J by 5 bases; unmatched bases: 9. The CDR3 has 17 residues. The CDR3 region is CASSRNKGLAGVDTQYF. The CDR3 DNA reads TGTGCCAGCAGCCGAAATAAGGGACTAGCGGGGGTAGATACGCAGTATTTT.

Here the CDR3 reads CASSLGAEAGAFGYTF. CDR3 DNA sequence: TGTGCCAGCAGCTTAGGAGCCGAGGCGGGGGCATTTGGCTACACCTTC. This rearrangement joins TRBV13 to TRBJ1-2, with a tentative D call TRBD1 (6 bases). The CDR3 is 16 amino acids. Germline CDR1 PRHDT, CDR2 FYEKMQ (reference sequence). The V end was cut by 0 bases, the J end by 7 bases, with 18 bases between.

This clonotype turned up a few times. The chain joins TRBV12-3 or TRBV12-4 to TRBJ1-6; weak D call: TRBD1 (5 bases). The CDR3 loop spans 16 amino acids. V shed 5 bases and J shed 5 bases, with 16 bases lying between them. The CDR3 DNA reads TGTGCCAGCAGTCTTGGGGCGGTATTGGATAATTCACCCCTCCACTTT. Translation gives CASSLGAVLDNSPLHF.

The chain couples TRBV9 to TRBJ2-2; no reliable D call. The V and J ends lost 4 bases and 4 bases respectively, with 5 bases between them. The CDR3 extends over 12 amino acids. Per germline, CDR1 SGDLS and CDR2 YYNGEE. The CDR3 region is CASSLITGELFF. CDR3 DNA: TGTGCCAGCAGCTTGATCACCGGGGAGCTGTTTTTT.

The V gene is TRBV2, the J gene TRBJ2-3; 7 nucleotides line up with TRBD2. This CDR3 comprises 15 residues. CDR1 SNHLY and CDR2 FYNNEI come from the germline V gene. The V gene end was trimmed by 0 bases and the J gene end by 5 bases; junction bases not matched to a gene: 5. CDR3 region: CASSEAGWGGDTQYF. The CDR3, as DNA: TGTGCCAGCAGTGAAGCCGGTTGGGGGGGAGATACGCAGTATTTT.

The chain combines TRBV27 with TRBJ2-3; 8 nucleotides align to TRBD2. V gave up 4 bases and J gave up 6 bases; unmatched junction bases: 3. CDR1 and CDR2 from the germline V gene are MNHEY and SMNVEV (reference sequence). The CDR3 loop spans 13 amino acids. CDR3 coding DNA: TGTGCCAGCAGTTCCCTAGCGGGCGATACGCAGTATTTT. Protein: CASSSLAGDTQYF.

The table lists this clonotype with many counts. The chain has TRBV6-2 or TRBV6-3 and TRBJ1-5; no clear D. V lost 2 bases and J 2 bases, leaving 13 bases between the germline ends. The length of the CDR3 is 16 residues. CDR1 MNHEY and CDR2 SVGEGT come from the germline V gene. DNA of the CDR3: TGTGCCAGCAGTTACAATATGTGGATTGGCAATCAGCCCCAGCATTTT. Protein sequence: CASSYNMWIGNQPQHF.

The gene calls are TRBV27 and TRBJ1-2; tentatively, D is TRBD1 (6 bases). The germline V and J ends were trimmed by 10 bases and 6 bases, with 24 bases remaining between them. Germline V CDR1 and CDR2: MNHEY, SMNVEV (reference sequence). This CDR3 has 15 residues. CDR3 sequence (DNA): TGTGCCACCTACTCAAGGCGGCAGGGGAAAGATGGCTACACCTTC. Its translation is CATYSRRQGKDGYTF.

A few counts support this clonotype. CDR3 bases: TGTGCCAGCAGCACTGGGACAGCCCCCTACTACGAGCAGTACTTC. Encoded protein: CASSTGTAPYYEQYF. The chain is built from TRBV7-2 and TRBJ2-7; 7 bases agree with TRBD1. The CDR3 extends over 15 amino acids. CDR1 is SGHTA and CDR2 is FQGNSA in the germline V gene. Trimming took 5 bases from V and 3 from J; bases not matched to a gene: 10.

The V and J genes are TRBV29-1 and TRBJ1-1; weak D call: TRBD1 (5 bases). The V gene lost 3 bases and the J gene lost 3 bases, with 14 bases spanning the gap. CDR1 and CDR2 (germline): SQVTM, ANQGSEA. The CDR3 has 14 amino acids. Here the CDR3 reads CSVEAGMEDTEAFF. The CDR3 nucleotides are TGCAGCGTTGAGGCAGGGATGGAGGACACTGAAGCTTTCTTT.

This clonotype has more than one count but fewer than ten. The genes are TRBV19 and TRBJ1-5, with D perhaps TRBD1 (5 bases). V lost 5 bases to trimming and J lost 7 bases, with 12 bases between them. Germline CDR1 LNHDA, CDR2 SQIVND (reference sequence). The length of the CDR3 is 13 residues. CDR3 sequence: CASSWGSGQPQHF. Here the CDR3 DNA reads TGTGCCAGTAGTTGGGGGTCCGGGCAGCCCCAGCATTTT.